This TCR beta chain stems from a study of blood T cell repertoires in COVID-19. This clone was seen once. Unmatched junction bases numbered 3, after V lost 2 bases and J lost 6 bases. CDR1 is SGHDT, CDR2 YYEEEE, per germline. The CDR3 length is 13 residues. Repertoires were generated with immunoSEQ multiplex PCR, while TCRdb's copy carries only in-frame clones and drops some. The table lists some 230,000 clones, around 80% of them singletons. This sequence originates from a man in his forties who had recovered from COVID-19. This sequence joins TRBV5-6 and TRBJ2-7, with TRBD1 matching 9 bases. Input material: PBMCs or T cells enriched from blood (not recorded which). CDR3 in amino acids: CASSFGTGSEQYF. The CDR3 DNA follows: TGTGCCAGCAGCTTTGGGACAGGGAGCGAGCAGTACTTC.